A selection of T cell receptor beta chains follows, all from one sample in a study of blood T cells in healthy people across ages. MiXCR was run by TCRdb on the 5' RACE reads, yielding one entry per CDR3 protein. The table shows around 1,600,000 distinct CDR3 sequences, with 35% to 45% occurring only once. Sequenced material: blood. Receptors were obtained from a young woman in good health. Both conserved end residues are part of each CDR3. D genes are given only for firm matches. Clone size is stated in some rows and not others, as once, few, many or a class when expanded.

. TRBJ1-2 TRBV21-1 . CASSRLGDSDYGYTF TGTGCCAGCAGCCGGCTGGGCGATTCGGACTATGGCTACACCTTC
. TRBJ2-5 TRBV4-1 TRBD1 CASADRGNQETQYF TGCGCCAGCGCGGACAGGGGTAACCAAGAGACCCAGTACTTC
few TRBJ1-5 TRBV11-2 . CASSLEAFNQPQHF TGTGCCAGCAGCTTAGAAGCGTTTAATCAGCCCCAGCATTTT
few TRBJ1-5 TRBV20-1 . CSASSGSGPNQPQHF TGCAGTGCTAGTTCAGGGTCCGGACCGAATCAGCCCCAGCATTTT
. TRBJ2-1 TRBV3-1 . CASSQDRPPILVYNEQFF TGTGCCAGCAGCCAAGATAGGCCCCCGATCCTAGTGTACAATGAGCAGTTCTTC
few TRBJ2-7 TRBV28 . CASRPPQPSSYEQYF TGTGCCAGCAGGCCACCTCAACCGAGCTCCTACGAGCAGTACTTC
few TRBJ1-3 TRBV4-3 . CASSQVSLNSGNTIYF TGCGCCAGCAGCCAAGTGAGTCTGAACTCTGGAAACACCATATATTTT
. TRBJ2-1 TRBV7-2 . CASSLIGGLGYNEQFF TGTGCCAGCAGCTTAATCGGGGGCCTGGGCTACAATGAGCAGTTCTTC
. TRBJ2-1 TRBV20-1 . CSAFKHLAPNEQFF TGCAGTGCCTTCAAACATCTAGCCCCCAATGAGCAGTTCTTC
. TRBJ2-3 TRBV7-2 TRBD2 CVSSPREGSTDTQYF TGTGTCAGCAGCCCCCGGGAGGGGAGCACAGATACGCAGTATTTT
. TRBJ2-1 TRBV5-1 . CASSFGAVRSNEQFF TGCGCCAGCAGCTTTGGTGCAGTTAGGTCCAATGAGCAGTTCTTC
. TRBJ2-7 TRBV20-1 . CSARGLPTGGAYEQYF TGCAGTGCTAGAGGACTTCCGACAGGAGGGGCTTACGAGCAGTACTTC
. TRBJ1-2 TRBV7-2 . CASSLVGWNNYGYTF TGTGCCAGCAGCTTAGTTGGCTGGAATAACTATGGCTACACCTTC
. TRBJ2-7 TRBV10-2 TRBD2 CASKKDGGATYEQYF TGCGCCAGTAAAAAAGACGGGGGGGCTACCTACGAGCAGTACTTC
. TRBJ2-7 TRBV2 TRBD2 CASSGQGRLADSYEQYF TGTGCCAGCAGTGGGCAGGGTAGGCTAGCGGACTCCTACGAGCAGTACTTC
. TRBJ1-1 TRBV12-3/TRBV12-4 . CASSFKPGDTEAFF TGTGCCAGCAGTTTTAAGCCCGGGGACACTGAAGCTTTCTTT
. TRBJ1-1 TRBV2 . CASSVAGHGRQLNTEAFF TGTGCCAGCAGTGTTGCGGGACATGGGCGACAATTGAACACTGAAGCTTTCTTT
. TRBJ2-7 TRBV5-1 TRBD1 CASSYLNTGDEQYF TGCGCCAGCAGCTACCTAAATACAGGGGACGAGCAGTACTTC
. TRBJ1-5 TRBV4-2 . CASSQERPQPQHF TGTGCCAGCAGCCAAGAAAGGCCTCAGCCCCAGCATTTT
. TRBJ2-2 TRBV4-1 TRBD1 CASSQVDRGYAGELFF TGCGCCAGCAGCCAGGTGGACAGGGGTTATGCCGGGGAGCTGTTTTTT
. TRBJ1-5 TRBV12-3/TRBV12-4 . CASSLRLFGGSNQPQHF TGTGCCAGCAGTTTACGGCTATTTGGCGGTAGCAATCAGCCCCAGCATTTT
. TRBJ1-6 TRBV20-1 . CSARDNGFSYNSPLHF TGCAGTGCTAGAGATAACGGGTTCTCCTATAATTCACCCCTCCACTTT
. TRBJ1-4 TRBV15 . CATSRGPRVTNEKLFF TGTGCCACCAGCAGAGGCCCACGGGTAACTAATGAAAAACTGTTTTTT
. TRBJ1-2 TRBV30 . CAWTGFYGYTF TGTGCCTGGACAGGGTTCTATGGCTACACCTTC
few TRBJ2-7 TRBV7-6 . CASSLGLPHSYNEQYF TGTGCCAGCAGCCTGGGCCTTCCCCACTCCTACAATGAGCAGTACTTC
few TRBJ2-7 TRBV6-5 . CASSYRGLGSIYNEQYF TGTGCCAGCAGTTACCGAGGACTGGGGTCAATTTACAATGAGCAGTACTTC
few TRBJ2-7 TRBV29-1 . CSVGNSYEQYF TGCAGCGTTGGTAACTCCTACGAGCAGTACTTC
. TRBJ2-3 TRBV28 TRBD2 CASSSRTSGISQFTDTQYF TGTGCCAGCAGCTCGAGGACTAGCGGGATCTCCCAGTTTACAGATACGCAGTATTTT
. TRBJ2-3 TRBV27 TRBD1 CASRPPRQGPSTDTRYF TGTGCCAGCAGACCACCACGACAGGGGCCCTCGACAGATACGCGGTATTTT
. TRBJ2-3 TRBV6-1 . CASSGRTQKTDTQYF TGTGCCAGCAGTGGTCGGACCCAAAAAACAGATACGCAGTATTTT